A single sample gave rise to the 5 T cell receptor beta chains below, sequenced in a study of blood T cell repertoires in COVID-19. Here immunoSEQ multiplex PCR was the method, and the copy in TCRdb shows in-frame clones only, minus some. The sample records 130,000 to 150,000 clones, approximately 88% being singletons. Sequencing input: PBMCs or T cells enriched from blood (not recorded which). These receptors all stem from a woman aged 25 to 39 with acute COVID-19.

The V call is TRBV19, the J call TRBJ2-3; D is possibly TRBD2 (6 bases). This CDR3 is 13 amino acids long. Trimming shortened V by 2 bases and J by 6 bases, and 9 bases separated the two germline ends. Germline CDR1 reads LNHDA; CDR2 reads SQIVND (reference sequence). CDR3 nucleotides: TGTGCCAGTAGTATATCCGGGAGTGATACGCAGTATTTT. Its translation is CASSISGSDTQYF.

This clone was detected only a few times. This chain uses TRBV7-2 with TRBJ2-7, with 11 bases identical to TRBD2. V shed 5 bases and J 5 bases; nucleotides not matched to a gene: 11. CDR1 is SGHTA and CDR2 is FQGNSA in the germline V gene. This CDR3 is built from 16 residues. The CDR3 protein is CASSILPGLAVNEQYF. The CDR3 DNA follows: TGTGCCAGCAGCATTCTACCGGGACTAGCGGTTAACGAGCAGTACTTC.

This clone was seen a single time. The genes are TRBV7-9 and TRBJ1-5; 9 nucleotides match TRBD1. After removal of 5 bases from V and 4 bases from J, the junction contained 6 bases not matched to a gene. This CDR3 has 15 residues. Germline V gene data show CDR1 as SEHNR and CDR2 as FQNEAQ (reference sequence). This chain's CDR3 is CASSPTGTGNQPQHF. CDR3 coding DNA: TGTGCCAGCAGCCCGACCGGGACAGGGAATCAGCCCCAGCATTTT.

The rearrangement joins TRBV28 to TRBJ2-7; 7 bases align to TRBD1. V lost 5 bases, J lost 3 bases, and 16 bases stayed unmatched. Germline V CDR1 and CDR2: MDHEN, SYDVKM. The CDR3 is 17 residues long. CDR3 loop: CASSASLIRDRNYEQYF. The CDR3 DNA follows: TGTGCCAGCAGTGCGTCCTTAATCCGGGACAGAAACTACGAGCAGTACTTC.

CDR3 in amino acids: CASSLSTSGSHTQYF. The CDR3 DNA is TGTGCCAGCAGCCTATCGACTAGCGGGAGCCATACGCAGTATTTT. The chain has TRBV3-1 (or the pseudogene TRBV3-2) and TRBJ2-3; TRBD2 agrees at 12 bases. With V trimmed by 4 bases and J by 7 bases, 6 bases remained unmatched. The CDR3 sequence is 15 residues long. Germline CDR1 is LGHDT and CDR2 is YNNKEL (reference sequence).